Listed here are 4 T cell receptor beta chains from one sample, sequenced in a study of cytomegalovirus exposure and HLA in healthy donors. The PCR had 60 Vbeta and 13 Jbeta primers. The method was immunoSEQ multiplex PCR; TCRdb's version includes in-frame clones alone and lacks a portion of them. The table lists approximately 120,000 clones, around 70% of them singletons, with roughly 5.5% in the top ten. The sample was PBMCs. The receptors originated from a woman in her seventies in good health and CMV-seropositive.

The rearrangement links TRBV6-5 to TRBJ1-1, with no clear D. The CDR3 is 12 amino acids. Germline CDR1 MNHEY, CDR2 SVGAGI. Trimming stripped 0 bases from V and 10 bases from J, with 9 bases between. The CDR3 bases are TGTGCCAGCAGTTACTCGGGCAGTCGAGCTTTCTTT. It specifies CASSYSGSRAFF.

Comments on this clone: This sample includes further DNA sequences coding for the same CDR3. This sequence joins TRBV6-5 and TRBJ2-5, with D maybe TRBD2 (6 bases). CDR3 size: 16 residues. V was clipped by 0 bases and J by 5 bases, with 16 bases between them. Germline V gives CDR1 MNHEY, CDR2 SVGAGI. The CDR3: CASSYSIGGGWETQYF. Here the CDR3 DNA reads TGTGCCAGCAGTTACTCGATCGGGGGAGGTTGGGAGACCCAGTACTTC.

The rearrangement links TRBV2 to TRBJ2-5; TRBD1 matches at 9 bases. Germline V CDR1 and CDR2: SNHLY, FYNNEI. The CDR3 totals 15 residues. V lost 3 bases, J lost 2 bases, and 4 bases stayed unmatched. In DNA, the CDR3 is TGTGCCAGCAGTGACGCGACAGGGGGTCAAGAGACCCAGTACTTC. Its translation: CASSDATGGQETQYF.

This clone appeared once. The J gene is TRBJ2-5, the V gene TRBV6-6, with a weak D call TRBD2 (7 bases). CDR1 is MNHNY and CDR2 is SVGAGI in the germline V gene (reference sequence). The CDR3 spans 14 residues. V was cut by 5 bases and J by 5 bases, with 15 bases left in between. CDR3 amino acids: CASSRGGAGETQYF. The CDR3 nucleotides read TGTGCCAGCAGTCGAGGGGGGGCTGGGGAGACCCAGTACTTC.